The clone carrying this T cell receptor (beta chain) has more than one count but fewer than ten. Its target is unknown. Researchers ran the PCR with 60 Vbeta and 13 Jbeta primers. Per the original methods: Per a later analysis, the number of unique TCR beta chains was about 80 million, of which roughly 10 million were shared. Method: immunoSEQ multiplex PCR; TCRdb's copy keeps in-frame clones and lacks some. D and trimming come from the DNA, and the V and J calls and clone size come from that table. The table includes 100,000 to 150,000 clones, roughly 84% detected once. This entry is derived from a study of cytomegalovirus exposure and HLA in healthy donors. Notes on the study in general: Immune exposure data for these donors was limited to CMV serostatus.

This CDR3 spans 16 amino acids. V lost 8 bases, J lost 5 bases, and 13 bases stayed unmatched. The V gene's germline CDR1 is MNHEY and CDR2 SMNVEV (reference sequence). The receptor was isolated from a girl aged 2-15 years in good health and CMV-seronegative. The chain joins TRBV27 to TRBJ1-1; 11 positions match TRBD1. Sequencing input: PBMCs. The CDR3 DNA reads as TGTGCCAGCCGCCCACAGTCGGGGACAGGGGGAACTGAAGCTTTCTTT. Its protein is CASRPQSGTGGTEAFF.